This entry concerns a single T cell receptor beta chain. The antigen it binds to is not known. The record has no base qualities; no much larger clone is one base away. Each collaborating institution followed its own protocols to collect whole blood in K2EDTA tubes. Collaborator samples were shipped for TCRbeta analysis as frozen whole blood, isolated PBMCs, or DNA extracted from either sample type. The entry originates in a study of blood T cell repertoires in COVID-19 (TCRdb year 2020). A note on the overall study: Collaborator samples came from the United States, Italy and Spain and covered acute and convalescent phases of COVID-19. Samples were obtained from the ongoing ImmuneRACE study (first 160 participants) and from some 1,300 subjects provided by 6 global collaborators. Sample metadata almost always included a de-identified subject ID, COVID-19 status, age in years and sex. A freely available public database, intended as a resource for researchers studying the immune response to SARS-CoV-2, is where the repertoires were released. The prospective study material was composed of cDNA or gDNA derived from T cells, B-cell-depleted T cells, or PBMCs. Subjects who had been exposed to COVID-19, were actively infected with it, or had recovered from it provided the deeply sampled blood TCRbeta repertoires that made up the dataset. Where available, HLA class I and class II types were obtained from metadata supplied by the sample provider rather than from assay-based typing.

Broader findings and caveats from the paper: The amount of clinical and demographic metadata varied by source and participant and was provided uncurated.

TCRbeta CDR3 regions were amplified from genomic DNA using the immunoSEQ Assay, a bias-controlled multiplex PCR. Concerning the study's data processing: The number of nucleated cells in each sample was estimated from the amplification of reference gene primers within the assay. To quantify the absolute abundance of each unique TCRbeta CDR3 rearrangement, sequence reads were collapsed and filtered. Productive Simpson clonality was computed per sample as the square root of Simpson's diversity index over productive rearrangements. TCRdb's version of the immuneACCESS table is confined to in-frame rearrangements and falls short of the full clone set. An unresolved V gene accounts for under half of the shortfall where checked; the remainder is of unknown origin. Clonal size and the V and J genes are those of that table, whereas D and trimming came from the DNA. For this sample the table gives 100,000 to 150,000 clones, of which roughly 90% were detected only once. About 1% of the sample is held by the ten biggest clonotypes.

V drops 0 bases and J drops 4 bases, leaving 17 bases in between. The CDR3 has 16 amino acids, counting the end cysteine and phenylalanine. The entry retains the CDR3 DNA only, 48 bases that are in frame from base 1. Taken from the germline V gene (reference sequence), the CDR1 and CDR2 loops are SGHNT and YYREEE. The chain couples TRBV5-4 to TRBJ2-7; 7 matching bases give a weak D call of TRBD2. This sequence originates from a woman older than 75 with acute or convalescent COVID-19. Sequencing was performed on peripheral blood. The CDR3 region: CASSLVGGGRAYEQYF. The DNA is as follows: TGTGCCAGCAGCTTGGTAGGGGGGGGCCGAGCTTACGAGCAGTACTTC. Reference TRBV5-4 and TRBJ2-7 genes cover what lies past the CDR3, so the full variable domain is ETGVTQSPTHLIKTRGQQVTLRCSSQSGHNTVSWYQQALGQGPQFIFQYYREEENGRGNFPPRFSGLQFPNYSSELNVNALELDDSALYLCASSLVGGGRAYEQYFGPGTRLTVT.